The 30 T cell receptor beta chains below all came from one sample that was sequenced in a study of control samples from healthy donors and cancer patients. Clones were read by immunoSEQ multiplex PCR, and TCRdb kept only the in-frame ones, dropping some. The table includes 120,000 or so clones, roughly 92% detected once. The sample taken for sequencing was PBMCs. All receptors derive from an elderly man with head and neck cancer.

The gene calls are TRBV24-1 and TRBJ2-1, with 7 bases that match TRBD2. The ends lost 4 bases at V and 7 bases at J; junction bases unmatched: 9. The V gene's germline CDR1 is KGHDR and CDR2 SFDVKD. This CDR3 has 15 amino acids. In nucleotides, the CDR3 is TGTGCCACCAGTGACCCAAGCGGGACTGGAAATGAGCAGTTCTTC. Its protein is CATSDPSGTGNEQFF.

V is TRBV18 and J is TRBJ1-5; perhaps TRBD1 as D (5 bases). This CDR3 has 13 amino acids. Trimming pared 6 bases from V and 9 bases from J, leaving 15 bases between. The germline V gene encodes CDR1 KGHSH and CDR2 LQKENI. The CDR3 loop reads CASSPGPSTPQHF. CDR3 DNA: TGTGCCAGCTCCCCAGGGCCTAGTACGCCCCAGCATTTT. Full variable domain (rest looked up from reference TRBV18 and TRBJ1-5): NAGVMQNPRHLVRRRGQEARLRCSPMKGHSHVYWYRQLPEEGLKFMVYLQKENIIDESGMPKERFSAEFPKEGPSILRIQQVVRGDSAAYFCASSPGPSTPQHFGDGTRLSIL.

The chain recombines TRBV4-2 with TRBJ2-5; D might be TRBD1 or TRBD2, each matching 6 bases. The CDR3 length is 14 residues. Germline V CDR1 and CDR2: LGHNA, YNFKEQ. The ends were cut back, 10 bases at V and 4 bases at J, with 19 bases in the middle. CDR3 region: CATGSVSGAETQYF. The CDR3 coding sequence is TGTGCCACCGGCAGCGTTTCGGGGGCAGAGACCCAGTACTTC.

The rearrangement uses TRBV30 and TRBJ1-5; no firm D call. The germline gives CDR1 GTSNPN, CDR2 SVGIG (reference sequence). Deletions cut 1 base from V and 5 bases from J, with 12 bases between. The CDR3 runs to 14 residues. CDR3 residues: CAWSELFLHQPQHF. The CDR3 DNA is TGTGCCTGGAGTGAATTGTTTTTGCATCAGCCCCAGCATTTT.

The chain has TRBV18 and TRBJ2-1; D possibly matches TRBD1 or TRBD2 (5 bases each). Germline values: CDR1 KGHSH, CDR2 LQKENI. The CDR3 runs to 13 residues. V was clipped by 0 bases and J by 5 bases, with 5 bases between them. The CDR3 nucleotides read TGTGCCAGCTCACCACCGGGACACAATGAGCAGTTCTTC. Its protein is CASSPPGHNEQFF.

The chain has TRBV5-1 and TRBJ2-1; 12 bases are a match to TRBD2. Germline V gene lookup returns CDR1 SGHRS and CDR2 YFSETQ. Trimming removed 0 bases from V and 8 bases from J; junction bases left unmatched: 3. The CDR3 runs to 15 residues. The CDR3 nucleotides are TGCGCCAGCAGCTTGGTACTAGCGGGAGGAGATGAGCAGTTCTTC. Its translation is CASSLVLAGGDEQFF.

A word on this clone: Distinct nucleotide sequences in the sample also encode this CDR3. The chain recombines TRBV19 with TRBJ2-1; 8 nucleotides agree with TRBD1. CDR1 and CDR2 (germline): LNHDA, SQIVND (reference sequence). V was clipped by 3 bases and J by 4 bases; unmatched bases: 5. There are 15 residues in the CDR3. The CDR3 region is CASSIGQGTYNEQFF. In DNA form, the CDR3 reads TGTGCCAGTAGTATCGGACAGGGAACGTACAATGAGCAGTTCTTC.

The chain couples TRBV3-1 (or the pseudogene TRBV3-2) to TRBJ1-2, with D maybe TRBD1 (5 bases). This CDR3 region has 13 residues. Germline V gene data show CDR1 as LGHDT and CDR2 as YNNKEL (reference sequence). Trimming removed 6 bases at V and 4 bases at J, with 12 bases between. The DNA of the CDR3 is TGTGCCAGCAGGGGGGTCCTCTCCTATGGCTACACCTTC. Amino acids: CASRGVLSYGYTF.

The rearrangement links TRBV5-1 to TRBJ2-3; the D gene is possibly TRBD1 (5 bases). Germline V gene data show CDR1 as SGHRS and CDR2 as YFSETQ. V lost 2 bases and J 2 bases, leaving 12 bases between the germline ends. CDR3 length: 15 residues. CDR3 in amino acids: CASSFQGQPTDTQYF. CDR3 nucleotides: TGCGCCAGCAGCTTCCAAGGACAACCCACAGATACGCAGTATTTT.

CDR3 DNA sequence: TGTGCCAGCAGCTTCTCCGAGGTCGGGGAGCTGTTTTTT. Translated: CASSFSEVGELFF. J is TRBJ2-2 and V is TRBV7-2; D is unclear. V gave up 3 bases and J gave up 7 bases, with 9 bases separating them. Per the germline V gene, CDR1 is SGHTA and CDR2 is FQGNSA. The CDR3 covers 13 residues.

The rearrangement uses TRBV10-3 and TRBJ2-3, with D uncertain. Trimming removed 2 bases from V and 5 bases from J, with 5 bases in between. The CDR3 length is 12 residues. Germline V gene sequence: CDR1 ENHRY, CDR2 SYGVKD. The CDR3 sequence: CAISERVDTQYF. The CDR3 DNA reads TGTGCCATCAGTGAGCGGGTAGATACGCAGTATTTT.

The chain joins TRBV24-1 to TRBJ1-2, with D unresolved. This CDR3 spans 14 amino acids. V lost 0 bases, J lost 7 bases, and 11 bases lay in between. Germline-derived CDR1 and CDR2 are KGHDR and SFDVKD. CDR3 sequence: CATSDLLGSRGYTF. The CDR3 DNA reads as TGTGCCACCAGTGATTTGCTAGGGTCCCGTGGCTACACCTTC.

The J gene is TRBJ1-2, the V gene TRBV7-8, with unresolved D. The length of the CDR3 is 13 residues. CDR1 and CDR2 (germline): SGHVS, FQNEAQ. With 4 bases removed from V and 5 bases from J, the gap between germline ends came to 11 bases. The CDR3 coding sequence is TGTGCCAGCAGCTCGTCGGGAGATTATGGCTACACCTTC. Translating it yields CASSSSGDYGYTF.

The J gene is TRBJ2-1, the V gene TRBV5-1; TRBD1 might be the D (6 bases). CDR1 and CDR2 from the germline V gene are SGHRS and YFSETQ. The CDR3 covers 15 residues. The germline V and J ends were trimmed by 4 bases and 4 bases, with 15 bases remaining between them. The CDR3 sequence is CASSDKQGPYNEQFF. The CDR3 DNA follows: TGCGCCAGCAGCGATAAACAGGGACCTTACAATGAGCAGTTCTTC.

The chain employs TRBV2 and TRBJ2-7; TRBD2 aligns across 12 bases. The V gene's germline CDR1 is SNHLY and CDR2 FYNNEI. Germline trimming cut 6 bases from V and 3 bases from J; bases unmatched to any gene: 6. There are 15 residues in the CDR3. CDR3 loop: CASRTGLAGNYEQYF. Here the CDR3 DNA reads TGTGCCAGCAGAACCGGACTAGCGGGGAACTACGAGCAGTACTTC.

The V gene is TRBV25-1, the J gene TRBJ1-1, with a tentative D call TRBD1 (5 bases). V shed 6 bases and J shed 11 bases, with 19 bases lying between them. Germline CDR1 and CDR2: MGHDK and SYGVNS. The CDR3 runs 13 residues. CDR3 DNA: TGTGCCAGCAGCAACTCCTACTCGGGGGGGGCTTTCTTT. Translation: CASSNSYSGGAFF.

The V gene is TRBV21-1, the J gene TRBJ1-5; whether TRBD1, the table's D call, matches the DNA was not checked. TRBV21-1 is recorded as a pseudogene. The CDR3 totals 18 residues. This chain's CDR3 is CASSRPRDQGYSNQPQHF. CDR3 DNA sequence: TGTGCCAGCAGCCGTCCAAGGGATCAGGGTTACAGCAATCAGCCCCAGCATTTT.

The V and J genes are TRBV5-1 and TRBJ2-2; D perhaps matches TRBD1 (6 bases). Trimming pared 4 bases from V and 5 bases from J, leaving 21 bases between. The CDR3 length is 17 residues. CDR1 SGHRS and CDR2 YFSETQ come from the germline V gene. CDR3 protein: CASSPGPTGRGTGELFF. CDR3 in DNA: TGCGCCAGCAGCCCGGGACCGACAGGACGCGGGACCGGGGAGCTGTTTTTT.

The CDR3, as DNA: TGTGCCAGCAGCTTGATCGGCAACATGGGAGAAAAACTGTTTTTT. It codes for CASSLIGNMGEKLFF. The chain uses TRBV5-6 and TRBJ1-4, with unresolved D. The CDR3 contains 15 residues. Germline lookup yields CDR1 SGHDT and CDR2 YYEEEE. Trimming removed 1 base from V and 8 bases from J, with 15 bases in between.

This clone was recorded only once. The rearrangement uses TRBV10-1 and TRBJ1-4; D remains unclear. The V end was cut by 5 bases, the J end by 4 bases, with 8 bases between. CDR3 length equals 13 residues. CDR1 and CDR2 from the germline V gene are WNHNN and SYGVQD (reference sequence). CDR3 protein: CASSQSRNEKLFF. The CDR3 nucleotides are TGCGCCAGCAGTCAAAGCCGTAATGAAAAACTGTTTTTT.

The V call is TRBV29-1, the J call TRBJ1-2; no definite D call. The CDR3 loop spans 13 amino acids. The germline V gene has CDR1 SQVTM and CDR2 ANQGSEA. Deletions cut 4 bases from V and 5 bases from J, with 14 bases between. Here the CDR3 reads CSVAGRPPYGYTF. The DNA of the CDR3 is TGCAGCGTTGCCGGGAGACCTCCATATGGCTACACCTTC.

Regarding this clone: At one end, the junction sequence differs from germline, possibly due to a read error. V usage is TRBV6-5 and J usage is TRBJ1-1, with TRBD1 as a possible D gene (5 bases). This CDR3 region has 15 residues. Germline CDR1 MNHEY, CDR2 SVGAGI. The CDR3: CASIYDWGRNTEAFF. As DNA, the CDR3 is TGTGCCAGCATTTACGACTGGGGACGGAACACTGAAGCTTTCTTT.

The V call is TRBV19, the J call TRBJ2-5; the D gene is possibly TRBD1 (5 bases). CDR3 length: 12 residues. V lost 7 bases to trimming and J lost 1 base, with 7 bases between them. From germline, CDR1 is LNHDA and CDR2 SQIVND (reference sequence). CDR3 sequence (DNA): TGTGCCAGTATGGGGCTCCAAGAGACCCAGTACTTC. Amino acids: CASMGLQETQYF. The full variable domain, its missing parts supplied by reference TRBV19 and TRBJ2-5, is DGGITQSPKYLFRKEGQNVTLSCEQNLNHDAMYWYRQDPGQGLRLIYYSQIVNDFQKGDIAEGYSVSREKKESFPLTVTSAQKNPTAFYLCASMGLQETQYFGPGTRLLVL.

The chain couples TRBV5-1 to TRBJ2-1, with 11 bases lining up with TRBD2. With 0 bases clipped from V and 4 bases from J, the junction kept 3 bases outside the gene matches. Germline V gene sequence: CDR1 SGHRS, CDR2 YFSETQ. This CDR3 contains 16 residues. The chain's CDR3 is CASSLDLAGGYNEQFF. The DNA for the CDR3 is TGCGCCAGCAGCTTGGATCTAGCGGGGGGATACAATGAGCAGTTCTTC. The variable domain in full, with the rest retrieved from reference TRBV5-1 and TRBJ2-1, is KAGVTQTPRYLIKTRGQQVTLSCSPISGHRSVSWYQQTPGQGLQFLFEYFSETQRNKGNFPGRFSGRQFSNSRSEMNVSTLELGDSALYLCASSLDLAGGYNEQFFGPGTRLTVL.

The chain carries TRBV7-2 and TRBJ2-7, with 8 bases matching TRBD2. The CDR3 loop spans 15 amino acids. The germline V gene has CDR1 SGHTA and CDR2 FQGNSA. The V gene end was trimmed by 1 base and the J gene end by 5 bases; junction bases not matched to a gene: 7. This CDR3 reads CASSLGGGHPNEQYF. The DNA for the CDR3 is TGTGCCAGCAGCTTAGGCGGGGGGCATCCTAACGAGCAGTACTTC.

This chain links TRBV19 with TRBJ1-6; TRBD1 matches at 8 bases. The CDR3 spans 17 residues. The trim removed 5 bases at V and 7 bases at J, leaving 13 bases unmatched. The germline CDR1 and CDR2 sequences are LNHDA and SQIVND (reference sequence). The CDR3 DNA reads TGTGCCAGTAGTCTCGCCGGGACAGGAAATACGAATTCACCCCTCCACTTT. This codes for CASSLAGTGNTNSPLHF.

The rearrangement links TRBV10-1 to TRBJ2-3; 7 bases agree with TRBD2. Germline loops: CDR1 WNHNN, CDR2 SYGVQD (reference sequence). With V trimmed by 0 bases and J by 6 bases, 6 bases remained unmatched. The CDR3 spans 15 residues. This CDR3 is CASSESRLARDTQYF. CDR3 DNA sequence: TGCGCCAGCAGTGAGTCCAGACTAGCCCGGGATACGCAGTATTTT.

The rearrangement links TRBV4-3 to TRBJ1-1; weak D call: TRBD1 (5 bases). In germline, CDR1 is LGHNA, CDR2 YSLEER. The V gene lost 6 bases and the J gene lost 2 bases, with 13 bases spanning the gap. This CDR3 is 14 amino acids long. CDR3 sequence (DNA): TGCGCCAGCAGTCGACAGCTTCTTAACACTGAAGCTTTCTTT. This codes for CASSRQLLNTEAFF.

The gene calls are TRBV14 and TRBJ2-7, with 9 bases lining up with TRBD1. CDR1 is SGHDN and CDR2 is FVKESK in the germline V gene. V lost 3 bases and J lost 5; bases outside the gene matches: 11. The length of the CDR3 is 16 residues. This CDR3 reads CASSQRFRDRDHEQYF. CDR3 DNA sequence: TGTGCCAGCAGCCAGCGGTTCCGGGACAGGGACCACGAGCAGTACTTC.

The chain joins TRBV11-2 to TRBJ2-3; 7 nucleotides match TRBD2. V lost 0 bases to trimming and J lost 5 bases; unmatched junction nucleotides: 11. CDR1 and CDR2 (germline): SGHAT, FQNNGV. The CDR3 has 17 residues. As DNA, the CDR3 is TGTGCCAGCAGCTTAGAATATAGGCCTAGCGGAGTAGATACGCAGTATTTT. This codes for CASSLEYRPSGVDTQYF. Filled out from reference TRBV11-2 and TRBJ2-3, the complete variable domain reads EAGVAQSPRYKIIEKRQSVAFWCNPISGHATLYWYQQILGQGPKLLIQFQNNGVVDDSQLPKDRFSAERLKGVDSTLKIQPAKLEDSAVYLCASSLEYRPSGVDTQYFGPGTRLTVL.